This passage covers 18 T cell receptor beta chains from one sample sequenced in a study of blood T cells in healthy people across ages. A second roughly 6 to 12 cycle PCR used barcoded and J-beta primers. One entry per CDR3 protein, called by TCRdb with MiXCR from the 5' RACE reads. The sample shows more than 1,000,000 distinct CDR3 sequences, under 30% of them seen only once. This same sample was also taken into another study, of T cells of mothers and their children.

Input material: blood. These receptors all come from a girl aged 2-9 years in good health.

This clonotype came up a few times. J is TRBJ2-7 and V is TRBV28; D possibly corresponds to TRBD1 (6 bases). The CDR3 is 12 amino acids. The V end lost 6 bases, the J end lost 4 bases, and 10 bases lay between the germline ends. The germline CDR1 and CDR2 sequences are MDHEN and SYDVKM. The CDR3 spells CASRQGKYEQYF. The CDR3 DNA reads TGTGCCAGCAGGCAGGGGAAATACGAGCAGTACTTC.

The V call is TRBV6-2 or TRBV6-3, the J call TRBJ2-1; TRBD2 matches 7 bases. The junction had 14 bases not matched to a gene; V was cut back by 0 bases and J by 0 bases. CDR3 length: 20 amino acids. Per germline, CDR1 MNHEY and CDR2 SVGEGT. CDR3 residues: CASSYSTTGLGRSSYNEQFF. CDR3 nucleotide sequence: TGTGCCAGCAGTTACTCAACCACCGGACTAGGAAGATCCTCCTACAATGAGCAGTTCTTC.

In this sample, this clonotype turned up a few times. CDR3 protein: CASSQAPAGVNTEAFF. CDR3 sequence (DNA): TGCGCCAGCAGCCAAGCTCCGGCAGGGGTGAACACTGAAGCTTTCTTT. The chain is built from TRBV4-1 and TRBJ1-1; tentatively, D is TRBD1 (6 bases). CDR3 length: 16 amino acids. V was cut by 1 base and J by 0 bases, with 12 bases left in between. CDR1 is MGHRA, CDR2 YSYEKL, per germline.

This clonotype was observed a few times. CDR3 region: CASRLTGLDSPLHF. CDR3 bases: TGTGCCAGCAGACTGACGGGGCTGGATTCACCCCTCCACTTT. The chain employs TRBV11-2 and TRBJ1-6; D possibly corresponds to TRBD1 (5 bases). V lost 6 bases and J lost 8, with 14 bases in between. The germline V gene has CDR1 SGHAT and CDR2 FQNNGV. The CDR3 totals 14 residues.

The chain is built from TRBV5-1 and TRBJ2-5; D perhaps matches TRBD1 (6 bases). The DNA end is more similar to TRBJ2-1, so the J call may be wrong. In germline, CDR1 is SGHRS, CDR2 YFSETQ. The CDR3 loop spans 14 amino acids. This chain's CDR3 is CASSSDDRIHEQFF. DNA of the CDR3: TGCGCCAGCAGCTCCGACGACAGGATCCATGAGCAGTTCTTC.

There are a few counts of this clonotype. This rearrangement joins TRBV20-1 to TRBJ1-1, with D possibly TRBD1 on 5 matching bases. CDR3 length: 13 amino acids. V was shortened by 6 bases and J by 1 base, with 12 bases between the two germline ends. CDR1 and CDR2 from the germline V gene are DFQATT and SNEGSKA (reference sequence). CDR3 bases: TGCAGTGCCTCGCAGGGCTCGAACACTGAAGCTTTCTTT. This encodes CSASQGSNTEAFF.

This clonotype has only a few counts. The J gene is TRBJ2-5, the V gene TRBV20-1; D possibly corresponds to TRBD2 (6 bases). The CDR3 has 13 amino acids. Germline CDR1 and CDR2: DFQATT and SNEGSKA (reference sequence). V shed 5 bases and J shed 6 bases, with 16 bases lying between them. CDR3 bases: TGCAGTGCTGAAGAAGGCGGGGAACAGACCCAGTACTTC. Protein: CSAEEGGEQTQYF.

V and J are TRBV20-1 and TRBJ1-4, with D maybe TRBD1 (5 bases). Germline V lookup: CDR1 DFQATT, CDR2 SNEGSKA (reference sequence). This CDR3 has 16 residues. The ends were cut back, 1 base at V and 7 bases at J, with 19 bases in the middle. The CDR3 DNA follows: TGCAGTGCTAGAGCCCTTCAGGGCAGAATAGGTGAAAAACTGTTTTTT. Encoded protein: CSARALQGRIGEKLFF.

The chain couples TRBV6-2 or TRBV6-3 to TRBJ1-5, with TRBD1 as a possible D gene (5 bases). CDR3 length equals 16 residues. The germline V gene encodes CDR1 MNHEY and CDR2 SVGEGT. The V and J ends lost 9 bases and 4 bases respectively, with 22 bases between them. As DNA, the CDR3 is TGTGCCAGTACGGAGCTACTTACAGGTCAAAATCAGCCCCAGCATTTT. Its protein is CASTELLTGQNQPQHF.

This clonotype appeared a few times. J is TRBJ1-2 and V is TRBV28; D uncertain. The germline V and J ends were trimmed by 2 bases and 2 bases, with 12 bases remaining between them. Germline CDR1 and CDR2: MDHEN and SYDVKM. The CDR3 has 15 amino acids. In DNA, the CDR3 is TGTGCCAGCAGTTTACTCCGGGTATCAAACTATGGCTACACCTTC. Translated: CASSLLRVSNYGYTF.

The chain links TRBV28 to TRBJ2-7; D is perhaps TRBD1 (5 bases). Trimming removed 8 bases at V and 2 bases at J, with 13 bases between. The CDR3 is 13 amino acids. Germline-derived CDR1 and CDR2 are MDHEN and SYDVKM. This CDR3 is CASYRQVPYEQYF. The CDR3 region has the DNA TGTGCCAGCTACAGGCAGGTGCCCTACGAGCAGTACTTC.

The chain has TRBV6-2 or TRBV6-3 and TRBJ1-5; D may be TRBD1 (5 bases). Germline values: CDR1 MNHEY, CDR2 SVGEGT. The CDR3 length is 17 residues. V was cut by 0 bases and J by 0 bases, with 12 bases left in between. This CDR3 reads CASSYSGARNSNQPQHF. CDR3 bases: TGTGCCAGCAGTTACTCAGGGGCCCGGAATAGCAATCAGCCCCAGCATTTT.

Here the CDR3 DNA reads TGTGCCACCAGCAGAACCGGACAGGGGCATACCATATATTTT. Translation: CATSRTGQGHTIYF. The chain couples TRBV15 to TRBJ1-3; 9 nucleotides align to TRBD1. Germline V gives CDR1 LNHNV, CDR2 YYDKDF (reference sequence). V lost 2 bases, J lost 10 bases, and 6 bases stayed unmatched. There are 14 residues in the CDR3.

This clonotype was observed many times. This chain connects TRBV24-1 to TRBJ2-2; D is perhaps TRBD1 (6 bases). Germline CDR1 reads KGHDR; CDR2 reads SFDVKD. This CDR3 region has 16 residues. Between the trimmed V and J ends, which lost 4 bases and 6 bases, there was a span of 17 bases. The CDR3 reads CATSDLDSRMAGELFF. The CDR3, as DNA: TGTGCCACCAGTGACTTGGACAGTAGAATGGCCGGGGAGCTGTTTTTT.

The CDR3 region has the DNA TGTGCCAGCAGTCCACGGACTACGGAAGGCAATGAGCAGTTCTTC. Translated, it gives CASSPRTTEGNEQFF. The chain couples TRBV12-3 or TRBV12-4 to TRBJ2-5, with D possibly TRBD2 on 6 matching bases. The DNA end favors TRBJ2-1, so the J call may be wrong. The CDR3 has 15 amino acids.

The chain recombines TRBV27 with TRBJ2-4, with 9 bases lining up with TRBD1. V gave up 8 bases and J gave up 7 bases; unmatched junction bases: 9. CDR1 and CDR2 (germline): MNHEY, SMNVEV (reference sequence). The CDR3 length is 14 residues. CDR3 region: CASSSRTGANIQYF. CDR3 DNA sequence: TGTGCCAGCTCTTCCCGGACAGGGGCGAACATTCAGTACTTC.

The V gene is TRBV5-1, the J gene TRBJ2-5; a weak D match, TRBD1 (6 bases). Germline V gene sequence: CDR1 SGHRS, CDR2 YFSETQ. The CDR3 sequence is 14 residues long. V shed 0 bases and J shed 4 bases, with 10 bases lying between them. CDR3 loop: CASSLGGTRETQYF. The CDR3 DNA is TGCGCCAGCAGCTTGGGTGGGACAAGAGAGACCCAGTACTTC.

This clonotype showed up just a few times. CDR3 DNA sequence: TGTGCCAGCAGCCCAGAAAAAGACAGGGGGCGCAGGGTGGACAATGAGCAGTTCTTC. Encoded protein: CASSPEKDRGRRVDNEQFF. V is TRBV21-1 and J is TRBJ2-1; the listed D gene, TRBD1, was not tested against the DNA. TRBV21-1 constitutes a pseudogene. This CDR3 has 19 residues.